What follows are 3 T cell receptor beta chains derived from one specimen sequenced in a study of cytomegalovirus exposure and HLA in healthy donors. 60 Vbeta and 13 Jbeta primers were used in PCR. The table came from immunoSEQ multiplex PCR; TCRdb's copy has only in-frame clones and leaves some out. The sample has under 200,000 clones; about 88% are singletons. The specimen was PBMCs. The origin of the receptors is a woman aged 25 to 39 in good health and CMV-seronegative.

This clone was observed once. J is TRBJ1-5 and V is TRBV6-1, with TRBD1 matching over 7 bases. CDR3 length: 15 amino acids. Germline CDR1 is MNHNS and CDR2 is SASEGT. The trim removed 6 bases at V and 7 bases at J, leaving 12 bases unmatched. CDR3 in amino acids: CASSSRQGRGQPQHF. CDR3 nucleotides: TGTGCCAGCAGCTCCAGACAGGGAAGGGGCCAGCCCCAGCATTTT.

This rearrangement joins TRBV7-6 to TRBJ2-7; 8 nucleotides agree with TRBD1. Germline V gives CDR1 SGHVS, CDR2 FNYEAQ. Trimming removed 5 bases from V and 5 bases from J; junction bases left unmatched: 8. This CDR3 contains 14 residues. The CDR3 region is CASSLGQGSDEQYF. The CDR3, as DNA: TGTGCCAGCAGCCTCGGACAGGGAAGCGACGAGCAGTACTTC.

This clone was seen just once. V gene TRBV7-9 combines with J gene TRBJ2-1, with TRBD1 matching 7 bases. The CDR3 covers 17 residues. Germline V gene data show CDR1 as SEHNR and CDR2 as FQNEAQ (reference sequence). J was trimmed by 5 bases and V by 2 bases; bases with no gene match: 12. CDR3 DNA sequence: TGTGCCAGCAGCTTAACTTTCGGGACAGAAATCAACAATGAGCAGTTCTTC. It codes for CASSLTFGTEINNEQFF.